This T cell receptor beta chain was documented in a study of blood T cells in healthy people across ages. V was pared by 6 bases and J by 0 bases, with 2 bases of the junction left unmatched. Germline CDR1 is DFQATT and CDR2 is SNEGSKA (reference sequence). The CDR3 runs 14 residues. Study-level points and caveats: Among long-lived donors, naive CD4+ cells were more numerous and diversity higher than in aged donors.

A second PCR of 7 to 11 cycles used a sample-barcoded 5' primer and a J-beta primer mix. TCRdb reprocessed the 5' RACE reads with MiXCR, giving one entry per CDR3 protein. The sample lists over 1,500,000 distinct CDR3 sequences, about two fifths occurring once. A note on this clonotype: Its target is unknown.

This clonotype was obtained from a human donor in good health. The V gene is TRBV20-1, the J gene TRBJ1-3; 10 bases match TRBD1. Sequencing was carried out using blood. As DNA, the CDR3 is TGCAGTGCCTGGGACAGGGGCTCTGGAAACACCATATATTTT. Amino acid sequence: CSAWDRGSGNTIYF.